This record looks at one T cell receptor (beta chain) sequence and its context. Its matching antigen is unknown. Treatment meaning: roughly 10-day PBMC culture with coronavirus spike peptide pools or control peptides (ViraFEST assay). These data are taken from a study of vaccination and CD4 T cells after COVID-19. Germline V gene sequence: CDR1 MNHEY, CDR2 SVGEGT. The CDR3 totals 16 residues. V gave up 6 bases and J gave up 4 bases; unmatched junction bases: 8. With the Oncomine TCR Beta short-read assay, DNA from cultured CD4+ T cells was sequenced. TCRdb redid the calling of the PCR reads with MiXCR, one entry per CDR3 protein. Seen here are approximately 12,000 distinct CDR3 sequences, 55% to 75% observed once, and the top ten hold 8.5% to 9.5%.

Material: CD4+ T cells from blood, cultured in vitro, obtained before SARS-CoV-2 vaccination. V gene TRBV6-2 or TRBV6-3 combines with J gene TRBJ2-1; the match to TRBD1 covers 11 bases. This TCR derives from a human donor who had recovered from COVID-19. The CDR3 reads CASSAGQGAKYNEQFF. The CDR3 DNA reads as TGTGCCAGCAGCGCCGGACAGGGGGCAAAGTACAATGAGCAGTTCTTC.